The 7 T cell receptor beta chains listed next were all sequenced from one sample in a study of OX40 agonist ivuxolimab in advanced cancers. Clones were sequenced by immunoSEQ multiplex PCR, and TCRdb holds only the in-frame ones, with some missing. The sample has about 75,000 clones, 70% to 90% seen once. Sequencing was performed on CD4+ or CD8+ T cells sorted from blood, taken in a trial of the OX40 agonist ivuxolimab. These receptors were taken from an adult with an advanced solid tumor such as melanoma, head and neck, liver or kidney cancer.

The chain carries TRBV6-6 and TRBJ2-2; D possibly matches TRBD1 or TRBD2 (5 bases each). Per the germline V gene, CDR1 is MNHNY and CDR2 is SVGAGI (reference sequence). The germline V and J ends were trimmed by 2 bases and 7 bases, with 11 bases remaining between them. CDR3 size: 14 residues. CDR3 coding DNA: TGTGCCAGCAGTTACCTGGGGGTTATCGGGGAGCTGTTTTTT. Amino acids: CASSYLGVIGELFF.

The V and J genes are TRBV15 and TRBJ2-3; D tentatively fits TRBD1 or TRBD2 (6 bases each). The CDR3 consists of 17 residues. Germline CDR1 and CDR2: LNHNV and YYDKDF (reference sequence). Trimming removed 0 bases from V and 1 base from J, with 14 bases in between. The CDR3: CATSREGAGLGTDTQYF. CDR3 nucleotide sequence: TGTGCCACCAGCAGAGAGGGGGCGGGATTAGGCACAGATACGCAGTATTTT.

This rearrangement joins TRBV2 to TRBJ2-7; weak D call: TRBD2 (6 bases). CDR1 is SNHLY and CDR2 is FYNNEI in the germline V gene. V was shortened by 3 bases and J by 0 bases, with 9 bases between the two germline ends. The CDR3 contains 14 residues. The CDR3 DNA is TGTGCCAGCAGTGACCGGGGGAACTCCTACGAGCAGTACTTC. This encodes CASSDRGNSYEQYF.

This chain uses TRBV4-2 with TRBJ2-3, with D perhaps matching TRBD2 (5 bases). Per germline, CDR1 LGHNA and CDR2 YNFKEQ. Trimming shortened V by 0 bases and J by 7 bases, and 23 bases separated the two germline ends. This CDR3 spans 18 amino acids. In DNA form, the CDR3 reads TGTGCCAGCAGCCAAGATGATTCGGGAAACGAGGTCGGGAATACGCAGTATTTT. Translated: CASSQDDSGNEVGNTQYF.

The chain employs TRBV5-1 and TRBJ1-2; weak D call: TRBD1 (6 bases). The CDR3 sequence is 12 residues long. The germline V gene encodes CDR1 SGHRS and CDR2 YFSETQ. Between the trimmed V and J ends, which lost 4 bases and 4 bases, there was a span of 8 bases. In DNA form, the CDR3 reads TGCGCCAGCAGCGAAGGGGGCTATGGCTACACCTTC. Protein: CASSEGGYGYTF.

The chain combines TRBV5-6 with TRBJ2-7; D perhaps matches TRBD1 (6 bases). V was pared by 2 bases and J by 6 bases, with 15 bases between. The CDR3 totals 14 residues. CDR1 is SGHDT and CDR2 is YYEEEE in the germline V gene. The CDR3 spells CASSFARGVGEQYF. CDR3 nucleotide sequence: TGTGCCAGCAGCTTTGCCAGGGGAGTGGGCGAGCAGTACTTC.

V usage is TRBV28 and J usage is TRBJ2-1; 7 bases agree with TRBD2. This CDR3 has 13 residues. J gave up 6 bases and V 5 bases, and 4 bases lay outside the gene matches. Looked up from germline, CDR1 is MDHEN and CDR2 is SYDVKM. As DNA, the CDR3 is TGTGCCAGCAGTGGACTAGGAGTCAATGAGCAGTTCTTC. This encodes CASSGLGVNEQFF. The whole variable domain, remainder taken from reference TRBV28 and TRBJ2-1, is DVKVTQSSRYLVKRTGEKVFLECVQDMDHENMFWYRQDPGLGLRLIYFSYDVKMKEKGDIPEGYSVSREKKERFSLILESASTNQTSMYLCASSGLGVNEQFFGPGTRLTVL.